This T cell receptor beta chain was sequenced in a study of blood T cell repertoires in COVID-19. Study-wide context: Sites across the United States, Italy and Spain contributed samples from acute and convalescent COVID-19. PBMCs, B-cell-depleted T cells, or T cells were the source of the cDNA or gDNA that made up the material.

This clone was detected only a few times. The CDR3 has 15 amino acids. The V gene's germline CDR1 is MGHDK and CDR2 SYGVNS. Trimming removed 8 bases from V and 4 bases from J; junction bases left unmatched: 9. Recruited during active infection, patients (from Seattle) were subsequently followed longitudinally. Sequencing was performed with immunoSEQ multiplex PCR; in TCRdb, only in-frame clones are kept and a portion is missing. The sample records approximately 210,000 clones, approximately 81% being singletons. Material for sequencing was peripheral blood. V usage is TRBV25-1 and J usage is TRBJ2-3, with 10 bases aligning to TRBD1. This receptor was taken from a woman older than 75 with COVID-19, enrolled during active disease. CDR3 sequence: CASARQGARADTQYF. CDR3 in DNA: TGTGCCAGCGCCAGACAGGGGGCGCGGGCAGATACGCAGTATTTT.